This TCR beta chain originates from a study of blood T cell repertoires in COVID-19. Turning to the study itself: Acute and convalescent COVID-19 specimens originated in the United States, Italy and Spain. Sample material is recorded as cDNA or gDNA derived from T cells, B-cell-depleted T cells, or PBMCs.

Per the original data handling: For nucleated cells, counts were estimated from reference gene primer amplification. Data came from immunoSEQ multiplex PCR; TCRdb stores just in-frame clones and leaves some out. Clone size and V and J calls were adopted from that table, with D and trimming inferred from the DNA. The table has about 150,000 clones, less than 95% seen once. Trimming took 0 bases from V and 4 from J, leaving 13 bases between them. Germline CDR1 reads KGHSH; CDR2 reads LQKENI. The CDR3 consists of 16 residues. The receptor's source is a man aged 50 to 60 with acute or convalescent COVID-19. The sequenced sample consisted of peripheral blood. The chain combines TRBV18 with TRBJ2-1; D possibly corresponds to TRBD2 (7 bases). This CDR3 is CASSPPGRGGYNEQFF. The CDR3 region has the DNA TGTGCCAGCTCACCACCGGGAAGGGGGGGGTACAATGAGCAGTTCTTC.